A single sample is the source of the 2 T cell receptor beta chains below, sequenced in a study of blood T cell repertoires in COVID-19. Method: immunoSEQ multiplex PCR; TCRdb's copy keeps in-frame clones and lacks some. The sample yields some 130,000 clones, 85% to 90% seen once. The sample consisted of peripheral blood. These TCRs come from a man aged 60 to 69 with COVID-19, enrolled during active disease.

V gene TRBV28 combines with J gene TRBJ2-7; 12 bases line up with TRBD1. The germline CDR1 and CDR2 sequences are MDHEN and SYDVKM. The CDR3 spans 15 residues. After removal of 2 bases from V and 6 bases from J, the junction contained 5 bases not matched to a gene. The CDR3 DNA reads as TGTGCCAGCAGTTTAGGGGGGACAGGGGGCGGCGAGCAGTACTTC. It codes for CASSLGGTGGGEQYF.

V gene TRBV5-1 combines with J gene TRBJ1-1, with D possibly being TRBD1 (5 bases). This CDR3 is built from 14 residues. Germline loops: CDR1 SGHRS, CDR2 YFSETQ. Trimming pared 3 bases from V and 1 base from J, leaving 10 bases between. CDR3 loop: CASSSGLANTEAFF. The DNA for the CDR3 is TGCGCCAGCAGCTCGGGACTCGCGAACACTGAAGCTTTCTTT.